This T cell receptor (beta chain) appears in the sequencing data of a study of T cell responses to AZD1222 COVID-19 vaccine. Looked up from germline, CDR1 is SGHRS and CDR2 is YFSETQ. The CDR3 consists of 14 residues. Trimming pared 4 bases from V and 5 bases from J, leaving 15 bases between. Profiling relied on immunoSEQ multiplex PCR, and the TCRdb table lists in-frame clones only, not all of them. This table holds around 130,000 clones, about 90% found once. The rearrangement joins TRBV5-1 to TRBJ1-1, with D possibly matching TRBD1 (6 bases). Specimen: peripheral blood, collected 28 days after the second dose of the MenACWY control vaccine. This clonotype originated in an adult who received the MenACWY meningococcal vaccine as a control. This chain's CDR3 is CASSPGGGRTEAFF. The CDR3 coding sequence is TGCGCCAGCAGCCCTGGGGGCGGGCGGACTGAAGCTTTCTTT. Together with reference TRBV5-1 and TRBJ1-1, the CDR3 gives the full variable domain: KAGVTQTPRYLIKTRGQQVTLSCSPISGHRSVSWYQQTPGQGLQFLFEYFSETQRNKGNFPGRFSGRQFSNSRSEMNVSTLELGDSALYLCASSPGGGRTEAFFGQGTRLTVV.